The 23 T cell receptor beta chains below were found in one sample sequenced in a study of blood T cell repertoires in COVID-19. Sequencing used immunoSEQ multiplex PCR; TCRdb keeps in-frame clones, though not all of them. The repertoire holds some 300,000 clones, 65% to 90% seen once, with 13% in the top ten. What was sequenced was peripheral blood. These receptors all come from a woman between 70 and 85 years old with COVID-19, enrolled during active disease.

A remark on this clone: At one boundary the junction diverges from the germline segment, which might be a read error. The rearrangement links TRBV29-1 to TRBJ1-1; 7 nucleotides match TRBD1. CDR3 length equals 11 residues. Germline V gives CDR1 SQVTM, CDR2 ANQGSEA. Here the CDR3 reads CSVEEYQGQPF. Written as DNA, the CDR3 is TGCAGCGTTGAAGAATACCAGGGACAGCCCTTT.

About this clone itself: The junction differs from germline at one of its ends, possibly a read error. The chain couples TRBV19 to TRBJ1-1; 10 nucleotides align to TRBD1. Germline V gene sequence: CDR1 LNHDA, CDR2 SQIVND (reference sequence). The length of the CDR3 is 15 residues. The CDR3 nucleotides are TGTGCCAGTAGCCTTGGGGGGGACAGGGGCTCCGTAAAGATCTTT. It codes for CASSLGGDRGSVKIF.

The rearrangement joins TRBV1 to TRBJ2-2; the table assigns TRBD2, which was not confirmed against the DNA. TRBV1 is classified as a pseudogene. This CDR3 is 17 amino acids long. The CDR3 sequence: CTSSPDGGTSGTGELFF. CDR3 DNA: TGCACCAGCAGCCCCGACGGGGGGACTTCGGGCACCGGGGAGCTGTTTTTT.

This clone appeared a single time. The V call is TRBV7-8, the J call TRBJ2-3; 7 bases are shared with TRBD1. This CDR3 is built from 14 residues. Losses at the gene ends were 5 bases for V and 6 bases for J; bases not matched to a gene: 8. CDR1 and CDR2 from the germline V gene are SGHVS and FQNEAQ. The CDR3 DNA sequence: TGTGCCAGCAGCCCCCGACAGGGCGAGGATACGCAGTATTTT. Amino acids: CASSPRQGEDTQYF.

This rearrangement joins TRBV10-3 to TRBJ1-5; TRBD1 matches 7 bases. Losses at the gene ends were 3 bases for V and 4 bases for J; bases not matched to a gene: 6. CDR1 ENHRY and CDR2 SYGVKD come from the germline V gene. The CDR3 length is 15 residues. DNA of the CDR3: TGTGCCATCAGTGAATCACAGGGGCCAAATCAGCCCCAGCATTTT. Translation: CAISESQGPNQPQHF.

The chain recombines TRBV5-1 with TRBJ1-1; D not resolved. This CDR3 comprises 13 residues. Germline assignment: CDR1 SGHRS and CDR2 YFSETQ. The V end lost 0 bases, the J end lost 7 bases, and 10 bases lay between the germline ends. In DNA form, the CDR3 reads TGCGCCAGCAGCTTGGAGGCAGGTATTGAAGCTTTCTTT. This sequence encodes CASSLEAGIEAFF.

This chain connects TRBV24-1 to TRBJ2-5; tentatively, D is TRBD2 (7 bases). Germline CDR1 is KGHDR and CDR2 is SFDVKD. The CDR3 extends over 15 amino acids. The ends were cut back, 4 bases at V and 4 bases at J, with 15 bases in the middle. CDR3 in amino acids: CATSEGGRDRETQYF. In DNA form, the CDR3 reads TGTGCCACCAGTGAGGGGGGGCGGGATAGAGAGACCCAGTACTTC.

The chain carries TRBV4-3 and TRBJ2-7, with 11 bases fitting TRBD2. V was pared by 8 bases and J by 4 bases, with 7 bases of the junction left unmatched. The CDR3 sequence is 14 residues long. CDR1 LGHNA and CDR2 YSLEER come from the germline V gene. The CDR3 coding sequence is TGCGCCAGCTCCCCCGGGACTAGCGGATACGAGCAGTACTTC. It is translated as CASSPGTSGYEQYF.

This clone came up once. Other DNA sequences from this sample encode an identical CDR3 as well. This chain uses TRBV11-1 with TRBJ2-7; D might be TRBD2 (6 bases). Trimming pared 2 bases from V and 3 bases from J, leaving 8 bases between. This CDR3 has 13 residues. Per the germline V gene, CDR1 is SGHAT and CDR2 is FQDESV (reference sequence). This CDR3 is CASSLRGGYEQYF. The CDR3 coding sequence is TGTGCCAGCAGCTTACGGGGAGGCTACGAGCAGTACTTC.

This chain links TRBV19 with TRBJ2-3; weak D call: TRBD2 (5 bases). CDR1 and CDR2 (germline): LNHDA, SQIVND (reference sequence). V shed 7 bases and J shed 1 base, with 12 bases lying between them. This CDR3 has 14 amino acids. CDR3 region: CASIDGRGTDTQYF. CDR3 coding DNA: TGTGCCAGTATCGACGGGCGGGGCACAGATACGCAGTATTTT.

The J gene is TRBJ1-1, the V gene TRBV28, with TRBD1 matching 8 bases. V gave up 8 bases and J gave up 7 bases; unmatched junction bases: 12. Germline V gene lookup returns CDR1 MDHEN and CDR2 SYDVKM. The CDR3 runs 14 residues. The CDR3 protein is CASGGYRGYSEAFF. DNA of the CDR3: TGTGCCAGCGGTGGGTACAGGGGGTATAGTGAAGCTTTCTTT.

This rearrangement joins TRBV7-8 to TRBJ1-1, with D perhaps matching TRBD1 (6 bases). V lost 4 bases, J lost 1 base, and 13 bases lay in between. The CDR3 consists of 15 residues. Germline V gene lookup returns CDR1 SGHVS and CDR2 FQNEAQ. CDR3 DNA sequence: TGTGCCAGCAGCTCCTTAGGACAGAGGAACACTGAAGCTTTCTTT. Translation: CASSSLGQRNTEAFF. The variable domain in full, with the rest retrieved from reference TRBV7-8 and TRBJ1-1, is GAGVSQSPRYKVAKRGQDVALRCDPISGHVSLFWYQQALGQGPEFLTYFQNEAQLDKSGLPSDRFFAERPEGSVSTLKIQRTQQEDSAVYLCASSSLGQRNTEAFFGQGTRLTVV.

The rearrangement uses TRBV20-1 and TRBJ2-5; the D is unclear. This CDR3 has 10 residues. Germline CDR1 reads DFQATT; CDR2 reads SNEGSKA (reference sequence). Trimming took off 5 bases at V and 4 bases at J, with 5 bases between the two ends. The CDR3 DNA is TGCAGTGCTCTCGGAGAGACCCAGTACTTC. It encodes CSALGETQYF.

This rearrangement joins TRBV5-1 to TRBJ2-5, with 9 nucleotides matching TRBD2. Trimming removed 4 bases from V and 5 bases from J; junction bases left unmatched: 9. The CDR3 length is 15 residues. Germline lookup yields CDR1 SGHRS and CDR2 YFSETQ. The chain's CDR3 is CASSALAGVRETQYF. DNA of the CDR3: TGCGCCAGCAGCGCGTTAGCGGGGGTGAGGGAGACCCAGTACTTC.

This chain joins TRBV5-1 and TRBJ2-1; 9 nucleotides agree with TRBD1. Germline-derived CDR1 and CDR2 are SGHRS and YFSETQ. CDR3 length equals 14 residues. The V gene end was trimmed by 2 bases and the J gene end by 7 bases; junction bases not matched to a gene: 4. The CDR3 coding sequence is TGCGCCAGCAGCTTTGGGACAGGGAGGAATGAGCAGTTCTTC. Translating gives CASSFGTGRNEQFF.

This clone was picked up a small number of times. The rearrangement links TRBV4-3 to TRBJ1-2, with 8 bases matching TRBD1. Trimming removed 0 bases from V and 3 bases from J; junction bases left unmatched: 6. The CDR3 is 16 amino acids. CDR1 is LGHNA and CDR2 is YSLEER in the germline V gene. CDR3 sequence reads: CASSQEGTGIHYGYTF. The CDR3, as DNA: TGCGCCAGCAGCCAAGAGGGGACAGGAATACACTATGGCTACACCTTC.

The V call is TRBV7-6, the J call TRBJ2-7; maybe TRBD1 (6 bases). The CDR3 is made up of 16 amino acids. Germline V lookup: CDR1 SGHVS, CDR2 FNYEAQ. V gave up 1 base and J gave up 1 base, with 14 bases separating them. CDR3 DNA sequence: TGTGCCAGCAGCTTAGAGGGGGAACTCTTTTCCTACGAGCAGTACTTC. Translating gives CASSLEGELFSYEQYF.

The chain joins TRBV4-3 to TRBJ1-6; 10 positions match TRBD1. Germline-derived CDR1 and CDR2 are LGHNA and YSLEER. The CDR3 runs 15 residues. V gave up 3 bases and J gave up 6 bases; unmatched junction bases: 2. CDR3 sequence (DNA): TGCGCCAGCAGCCAGGGACAGGGGCTTAATTCACCCCTCCACTTT. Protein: CASSQGQGLNSPLHF.

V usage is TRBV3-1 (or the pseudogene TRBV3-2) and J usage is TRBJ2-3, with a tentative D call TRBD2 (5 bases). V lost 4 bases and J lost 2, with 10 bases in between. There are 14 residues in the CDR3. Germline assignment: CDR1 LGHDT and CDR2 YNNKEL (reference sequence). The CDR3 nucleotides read TGTGCCAGCAGCCGCCGACTACCCACAGATACGCAGTATTTT. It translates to CASSRRLPTDTQYF.

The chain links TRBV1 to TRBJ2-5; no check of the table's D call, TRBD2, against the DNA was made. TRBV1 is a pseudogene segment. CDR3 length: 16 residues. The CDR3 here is CTSSQGVGDFRETQYF. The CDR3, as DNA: TGCACCAGCAGCCAAGGGGTGGGAGACTTTCGGGAGACCCAGTACTTC.

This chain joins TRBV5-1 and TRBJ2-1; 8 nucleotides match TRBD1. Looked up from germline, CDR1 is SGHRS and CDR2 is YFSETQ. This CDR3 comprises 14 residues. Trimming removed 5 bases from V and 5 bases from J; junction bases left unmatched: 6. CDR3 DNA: TGCGCCAGCAGGGACCGGACAGGGAACAATGAGCAGTTCTTC. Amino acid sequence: CASRDRTGNNEQFF.

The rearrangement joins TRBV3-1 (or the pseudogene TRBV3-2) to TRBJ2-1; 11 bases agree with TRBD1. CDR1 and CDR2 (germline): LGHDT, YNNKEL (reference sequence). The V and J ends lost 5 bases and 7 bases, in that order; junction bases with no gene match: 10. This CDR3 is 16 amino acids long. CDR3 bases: TGTGCCAGCAGCTCCTCGGACAGGGGGCCCGGTAATGAGCAGTTCTTC. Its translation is CASSSSDRGPGNEQFF.

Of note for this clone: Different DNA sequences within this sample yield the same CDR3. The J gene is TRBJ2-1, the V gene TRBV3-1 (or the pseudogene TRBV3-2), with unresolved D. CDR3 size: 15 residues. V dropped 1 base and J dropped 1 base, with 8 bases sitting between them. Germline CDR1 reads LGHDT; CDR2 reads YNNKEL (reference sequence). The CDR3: CASSQGLDSYNEQFF. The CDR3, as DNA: TGTGCCAGCAGCCAAGGTTTAGATTCCTACAATGAGCAGTTCTTC.